This entry concerns a single T cell receptor (beta chain). The assay was immunoSEQ multiplex PCR, and TCRdb's table has in-frame clones only and misses some. The data contain roughly 260,000 clones, roughly 90% of them singletons. This entry comes from a study of blood T cell repertoires in COVID-19. Across the study: Sites in the United States, Italy and Spain provided acute and convalescent COVID-19 samples.

Seattle patient enrollment occurred during active infection, with longitudinal follow-up thereafter. Germline CDR1 is SEHNR and CDR2 is FQNEAQ (reference sequence). This CDR3 spans 16 amino acids. The V gene lost 1 base and the J gene lost 1 base, with 13 bases spanning the gap. The chain is built from TRBV7-9 and TRBJ1-1; tentative D call: TRBD1 (5 bases). The receptor was derived from a woman aged 25 to 39 with COVID-19, enrolled during active disease. What was sequenced was peripheral blood. CDR3 sequence: CASSLGRPRGNTEAFF. CDR3 sequence (DNA): TGTGCCAGCAGCTTAGGCAGACCAAGGGGGAACACTGAAGCTTTCTTT. Full variable domain (rest looked up from reference TRBV7-9 and TRBJ1-1): DTGVSQNPRHKITKRGQNVTFRCDPISEHNRLYWYRQTLGQGPEFLTYFQNEAQLEKSRLLSDRFSAERPKGSFSTLEIQRTEQGDSAMYLCASSLGRPRGNTEAFFGQGTRLTVV.